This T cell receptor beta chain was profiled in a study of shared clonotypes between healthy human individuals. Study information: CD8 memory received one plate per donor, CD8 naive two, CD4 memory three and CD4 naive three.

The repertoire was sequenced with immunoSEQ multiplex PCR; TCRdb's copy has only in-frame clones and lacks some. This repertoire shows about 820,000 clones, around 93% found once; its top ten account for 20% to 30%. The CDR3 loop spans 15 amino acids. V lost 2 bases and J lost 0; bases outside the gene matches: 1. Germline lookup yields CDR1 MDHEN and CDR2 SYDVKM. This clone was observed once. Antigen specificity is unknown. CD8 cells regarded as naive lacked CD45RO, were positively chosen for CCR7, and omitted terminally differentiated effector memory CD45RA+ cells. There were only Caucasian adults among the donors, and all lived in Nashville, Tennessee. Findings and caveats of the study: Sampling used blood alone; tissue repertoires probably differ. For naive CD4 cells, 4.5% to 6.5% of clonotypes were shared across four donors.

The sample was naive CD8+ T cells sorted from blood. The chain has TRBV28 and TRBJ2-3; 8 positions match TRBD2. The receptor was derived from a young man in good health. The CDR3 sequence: CASSLGGRSTDTQYF. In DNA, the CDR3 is TGTGCCAGCAGTTTAGGCGGGAGGAGCACAGATACGCAGTATTTT.